This T cell receptor beta chain was sequenced in a study of response to subunit inactivated influenza vaccine. Study observations and caveats: Researchers suggested that each seasonal influenza vaccination recruits few new T cells.

As to this clonotype: Its antigen is undetermined.

V was clipped by 3 bases and J by 6 bases, with 12 bases between them. There are 13 residues in the CDR3. MiXCR, run by TCRdb on the RT-PCR reads, gives a single entry per CDR3 protein. The data show 710,000 or so distinct CDR3 sequences, with more than 15% seen just once and approximately 10% held by the top ten. The V call is TRBV12-3 or TRBV12-4, the J call TRBJ2-7; D assignment may be TRBD1 or TRBD2 (6 bases each). This TCR came from a man aged 50-60 years who received an inactivated influenza vaccine. Sample: PBMCs from blood, taken 11 to 12 days after vaccination. CDR3 DNA sequence: TGTGCCAGCAGTTTGGTCAGGGGAGGCGAGCAGTACTTC. It specifies CASSLVRGGEQYF.